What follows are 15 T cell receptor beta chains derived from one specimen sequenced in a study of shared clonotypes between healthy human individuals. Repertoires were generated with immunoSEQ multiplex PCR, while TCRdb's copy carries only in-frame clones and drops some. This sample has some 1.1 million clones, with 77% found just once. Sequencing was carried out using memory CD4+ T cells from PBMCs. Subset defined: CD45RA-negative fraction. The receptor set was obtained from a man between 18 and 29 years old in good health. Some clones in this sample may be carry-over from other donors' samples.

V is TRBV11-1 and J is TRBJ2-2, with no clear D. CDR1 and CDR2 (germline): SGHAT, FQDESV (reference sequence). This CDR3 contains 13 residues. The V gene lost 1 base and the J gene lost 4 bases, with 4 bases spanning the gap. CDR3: CASSLGATGELFF. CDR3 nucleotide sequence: TGTGCCAGCAGCTTAGGGGCCACCGGGGAGCTGTTTTTT.

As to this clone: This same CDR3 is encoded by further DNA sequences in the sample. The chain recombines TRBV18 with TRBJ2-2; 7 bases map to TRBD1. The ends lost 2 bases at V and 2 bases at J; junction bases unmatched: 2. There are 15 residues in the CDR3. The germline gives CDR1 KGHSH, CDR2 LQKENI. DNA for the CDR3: TGTGCCAGCTCACCAGGGACAGCAAACACCGGGGAGCTGTTTTTT. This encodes CASSPGTANTGELFF.

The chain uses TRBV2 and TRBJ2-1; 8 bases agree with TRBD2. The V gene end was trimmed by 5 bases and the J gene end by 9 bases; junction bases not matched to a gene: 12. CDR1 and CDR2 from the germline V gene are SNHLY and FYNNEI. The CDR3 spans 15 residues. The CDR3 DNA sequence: TGTGCCAGCAGTCGGTCTTCTAGCGGGCAATTTGAGCAGTTCTTC. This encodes CASSRSSSGQFEQFF.

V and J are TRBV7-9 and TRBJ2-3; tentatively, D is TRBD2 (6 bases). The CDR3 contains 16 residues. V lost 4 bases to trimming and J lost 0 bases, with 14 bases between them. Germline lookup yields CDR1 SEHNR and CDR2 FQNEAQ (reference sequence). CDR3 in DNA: TGTGCCAGCAGCTACGCGGCGGGAAGTAGCACAGATACGCAGTATTTT. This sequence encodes CASSYAAGSSTDTQYF.

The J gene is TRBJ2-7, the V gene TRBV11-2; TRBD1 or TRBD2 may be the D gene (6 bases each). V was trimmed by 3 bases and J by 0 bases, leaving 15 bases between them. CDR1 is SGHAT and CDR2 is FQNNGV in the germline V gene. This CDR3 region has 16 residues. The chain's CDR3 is CASSLSPGAVSYEQYF. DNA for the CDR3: TGTGCCAGCAGCTTGAGCCCGGGGGCTGTCTCCTACGAGCAGTACTTC.

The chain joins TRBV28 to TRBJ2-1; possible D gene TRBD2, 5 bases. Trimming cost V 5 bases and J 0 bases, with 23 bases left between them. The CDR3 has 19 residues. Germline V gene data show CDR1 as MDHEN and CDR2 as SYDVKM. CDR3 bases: TGTGCCAGCAGTACCCGCTCCTTGAGGAGGATGAGCTCCTACAATGAGCAGTTCTTC. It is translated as CASSTRSLRRMSSYNEQFF.

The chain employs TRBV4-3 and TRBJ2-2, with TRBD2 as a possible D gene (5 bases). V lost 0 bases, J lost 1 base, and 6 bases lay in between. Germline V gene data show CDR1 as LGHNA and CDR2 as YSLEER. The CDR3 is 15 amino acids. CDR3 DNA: TGCGCCAGCAGCCAAGAGGCGGGGAACACCGGGGAGCTGTTTTTT. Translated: CASSQEAGNTGELFF.

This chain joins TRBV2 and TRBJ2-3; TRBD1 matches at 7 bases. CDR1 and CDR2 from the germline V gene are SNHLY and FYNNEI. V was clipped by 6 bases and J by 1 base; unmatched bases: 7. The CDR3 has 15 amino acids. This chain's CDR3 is CASSRGRGGTDTQYF. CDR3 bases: TGTGCCAGCAGCAGGGGGAGAGGGGGCACAGATACGCAGTATTTT.

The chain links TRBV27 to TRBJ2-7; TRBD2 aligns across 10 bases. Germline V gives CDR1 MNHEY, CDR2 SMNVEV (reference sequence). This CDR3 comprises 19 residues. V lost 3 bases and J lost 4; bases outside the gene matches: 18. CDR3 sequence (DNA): TGTGCCAGCAGTTTTAGGTCCGGGGGGCTAGCGGGAGATCTATACGAGCAGTACTTC. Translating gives CASSFRSGGLAGDLYEQYF.

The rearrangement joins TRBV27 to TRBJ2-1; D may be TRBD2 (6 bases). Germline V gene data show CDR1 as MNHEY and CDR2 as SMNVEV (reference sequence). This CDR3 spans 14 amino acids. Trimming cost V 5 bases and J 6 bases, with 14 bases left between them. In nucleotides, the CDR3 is TGTGCCAGCAGTAAAAGGGCCGGGGGCAATGAGCAGTTCTTC. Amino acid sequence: CASSKRAGGNEQFF.

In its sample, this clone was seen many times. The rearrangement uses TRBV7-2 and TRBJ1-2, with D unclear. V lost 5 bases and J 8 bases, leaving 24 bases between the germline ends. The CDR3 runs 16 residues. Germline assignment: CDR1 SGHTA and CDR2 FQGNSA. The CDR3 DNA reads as TGTGCCAGCAGCCCCCCGGCGGGCAATTCCTTTCGAGGCTACACCTTC. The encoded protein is CASSPPAGNSFRGYTF.

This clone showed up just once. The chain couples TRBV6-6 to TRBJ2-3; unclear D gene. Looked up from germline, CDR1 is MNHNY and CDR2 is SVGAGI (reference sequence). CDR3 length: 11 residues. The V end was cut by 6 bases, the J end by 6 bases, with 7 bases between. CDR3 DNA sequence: TGTGCCAGCAGCGCATCGGATACGCAGTATTTT. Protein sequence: CASSASDTQYF.

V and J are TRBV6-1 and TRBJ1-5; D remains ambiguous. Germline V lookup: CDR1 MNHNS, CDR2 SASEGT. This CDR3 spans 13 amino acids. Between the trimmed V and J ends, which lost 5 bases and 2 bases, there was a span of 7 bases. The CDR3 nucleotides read TGTGCCAGCAGTCCCCGGGGCAATCAGCCCCAGCATTTT. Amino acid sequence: CASSPRGNQPQHF.

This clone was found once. The CDR3 DNA reads as TGCGCCAGCAGCTTCGGGATTATTGCGGGAGGATTCTACGAGCAGTACTTC. Translating gives CASSFGIIAGGFYEQYF. The chain has TRBV5-1 and TRBJ2-7; the match to TRBD2 covers 8 bases. The CDR3 extends over 17 amino acids. V shed 2 bases, J shed 3 bases, and the junction held 13 bases outside the gene matches. Per germline, CDR1 SGHRS and CDR2 YFSETQ.

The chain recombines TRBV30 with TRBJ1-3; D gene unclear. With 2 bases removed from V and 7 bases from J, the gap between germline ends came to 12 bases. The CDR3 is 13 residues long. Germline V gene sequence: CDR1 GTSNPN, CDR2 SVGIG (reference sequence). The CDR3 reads CAWSWAGRNTIYF. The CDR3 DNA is TGTGCCTGGAGTTGGGCGGGGAGGAACACCATATATTTT.